This entry features one T cell receptor beta chain sequence. The antigen is not known. The entry originates in a study of cytomegalovirus exposure and HLA in healthy donors. Unmatched junction bases numbered 12, after V lost 0 bases and J lost 5 bases. This CDR3 has 17 amino acids. The germline V gene has CDR1 SGHDN and CDR2 FVKESK. Study-wide points: TCR sequences were mostly rare, though some public TCRs occurred in many donors.

Primers for the PCR totalled 60 Vbeta and 13 Jbeta. Data came from immunoSEQ multiplex PCR; TCRdb stores just in-frame clones and leaves some out. This table holds around 160,000 clones, around 75% found once. The sample taken for sequencing was PBMCs. The TCR comes from a human donor in good health. This chain connects TRBV14 to TRBJ2-5, with TRBD2 matching over 7 bases. CDR3 coding DNA: TGTGCCAGCAGCCAAGATCTCGGGGGGTTCGGTGGGGAGACCCAGTACTTC. Its protein is CASSQDLGGFGGETQYF.